Each of the 2 T cell receptor beta chains below was sequenced from the same sample in a study of control samples from healthy donors and cancer patients. TCRdb's copy holds only in-frame clones and misses some; the assay was immunoSEQ multiplex PCR. Of 160,000 or so clones in the sample, roughly 92% were seen once. Material: blood. These receptors were collected from a woman aged 25 to 39 in good health.

This sequence joins TRBV2 and TRBJ1-5; D remains unclear. The germline V gene has CDR1 SNHLY and CDR2 FYNNEI. The CDR3 spans 15 residues. The V gene lost 3 bases and the J gene lost 2 bases, with 11 bases spanning the gap. CDR3 DNA sequence: TGTGCCAGCAGTGACAAGGGATTGGGCAATCAGCCCCAGCATTTT. It is translated as CASSDKGLGNQPQHF.

The table lists this clone with a few counts. The CDR3 region is CASSRGQGDNQPQHF. In DNA form, the CDR3 reads TGTGCCAGCAGCCGCGGACAGGGAGACAATCAGCCCCAGCATTTT. The J gene is TRBJ1-5, the V gene TRBV7-2; 8 nucleotides align to TRBD1. The CDR3 loop spans 15 amino acids. In germline, CDR1 is SGHTA, CDR2 FQGNSA. The ends lost 5 bases at V and 3 bases at J; junction bases unmatched: 6. Full variable domain (outside the CDR3, taken from reference TRBV7-2 and TRBJ1-5): GAGVSQSPSNKVTEKGKDVELRCDPISGHTALYWYRQSLGQGLEFLIYFQGNSAPDKSGLPSDRFSAERTGGSVSTLTIQRTQQEDSAVYLCASSRGQGDNQPQHFGDGTRLSIL.